The sequence of this T cell receptor (beta chain) was determined in a study of human T cells and chemical hapten exposure. Study-level background: For sensitization, 2% DPC was applied to a 2 cm by 2 cm patch of upper inner arm skin. Small pooled library volume differences chiefly drove per-sample TCR yield variation. The study's findings and limits: PT1 expanded TCR counts correlated positively with patch test score.

With respect to this clonotype: Its cognate antigen is unknown.

V gave up 5 bases and J gave up 3 bases; unmatched junction bases: 13. CDR1 is SQVTM and CDR2 is ANQGSEA in the germline V gene. This CDR3 has 17 residues. Described time point: pre-sensitization, week 0. Treatment of the sample: therapeutic diphenylcyclopropenone sensitization with weekly scalp DPC. Whole blood that had not been fractionated was the source of extracted total RNA. Each CDR3 protein gets one entry after TCRdb re-called the RACE reads with MiXCR. The sample comprises 300,000 to 400,000 distinct CDR3 sequences, around 5.5% of which are singletons, and 2.5% to 3% rests with the top ten. The TCR was taken from a woman between 45 and 60 years old with alopecia areata. Some clones in this sample may be carry-over from other donors' samples. The chain employs TRBV29-1 and TRBJ2-2, with 9 bases lining up with TRBD1. The source material was whole blood, sampled in connection with sensitization to the hapten diphenylcyclopropenone (DPC). The CDR3 DNA reads as TGCAGCGTTCCCGGGACAGGGTTGTCGGGACACACCGGGGAGCTGTTTTTT. Protein: CSVPGTGLSGHTGELFF.